This entry concerns a single TCR beta chain. The assay was immunoSEQ multiplex PCR, and TCRdb's table has in-frame clones only and misses some. The profile shows approximately 230,000 clones, approximately 90% of them singletons. The sample originates from a study of blood T cell repertoires in COVID-19. Study details: T cells, B-cell-depleted T cells, or PBMCs supplied cDNA or gDNA.

Sequencing input: PBMCs or T cells enriched from blood (not recorded which). The receptor was derived from a woman aged 25-40 years with acute COVID-19.

CDR3 region: CASSFFRGSTLYGYTF. CDR3 nucleotide sequence: TGTGCCAGCAGTTTTTTCCGGGGGTCAACGCTCTATGGCTACACCTTC. The V gene is TRBV27, the J gene TRBJ1-2; D perhaps matches TRBD1 (5 bases). V lost 3 bases to trimming and J lost 4 bases, with 18 bases between them. The CDR3 has 16 residues. Germline V gives CDR1 MNHEY, CDR2 SMNVEV (reference sequence).